The 30 T cell receptor beta chains presented below share a single source sample, sequenced in a study of blood T cells in healthy people across ages. Primers used in a second PCR of about 7 to 11 cycles were a sample-barcoded 5' primer and a J-beta primer mix. A single record per CDR3 protein comes from TCRdb applying MiXCR to the 5' RACE reads. This sample yields fewer than 1,200,000 distinct CDR3 sequences, of which approximately 25% are seen a single time; around 0.75% belongs to the top ten. Separately, the same data were catalogued under a study of T cells of mothers and their children.

Sequencing was carried out using blood. The receptors here all came from a girl aged 2-10 years in good health.

This sequence joins TRBV4-2 and TRBJ2-7, with no clear D. CDR1 and CDR2 (germline): LGHNA, YNFKEQ. The ends were cut back, 0 bases at V and 5 bases at J, with 11 bases in the middle. This CDR3 spans 14 amino acids. CDR3 bases: TGTGCCAGCAGCCAAGAAATAGATCCGAACGAGCAGTACTTC. Amino acids: CASSQEIDPNEQYF.

V and J are TRBV20-1 and TRBJ1-2, with D possibly being TRBD1 (6 bases). V lost 6 bases and J 1 base, leaving 12 bases between the germline ends. There are 13 residues in the CDR3. Germline V gene data show CDR1 as DFQATT and CDR2 as SNEGSKA (reference sequence). In nucleotides, the CDR3 is TGCAGTGCCCCGAGGACAGATAACTATGGCTACACCTTC. Translation: CSAPRTDNYGYTF.

The chain combines TRBV20-1 with TRBJ2-5; TRBD1 aligns across 10 bases. The junction had 12 bases not matched to a gene; V was cut back by 4 bases and J by 4 bases. CDR3 length: 16 residues. CDR1 is DFQATT and CDR2 is SNEGSKA in the germline V gene (reference sequence). The CDR3 protein is CSATRDRGGLGETQYF. CDR3 nucleotide sequence: TGCAGTGCTACCCGGGACAGGGGCGGACTAGGAGAGACCCAGTACTTC.

This clonotype showed up just a few times. The rearrangement uses TRBV7-6 and TRBJ2-7; D unresolved. The CDR3 has 15 residues. The germline V gene has CDR1 SGHVS and CDR2 FNYEAQ. V lost 5 bases and J lost 0, with 14 bases in between. Written as DNA, the CDR3 is TGTGCCAGCAGCCCCGAAAGGTTCAGCTCCTACGAGCAGTACTTC. Translation: CASSPERFSSYEQYF.

This clonotype occurred a few times. V and J are TRBV4-3 and TRBJ2-1; 7 bases are a match to TRBD2. This CDR3 is built from 16 residues. The J segment lost 7 bases and the V segment lost 0 bases, leaving 9 bases of the junction unmatched. In germline, CDR1 is LGHNA, CDR2 YSLEER. The CDR3 DNA is TGCGCCAGCAGCCAAGAAGACCGGGGGGTCCTAAATGAGCAGTTCTTC. Its translation: CASSQEDRGVLNEQFF.

The sample holds a few counts of this clonotype. This chain links TRBV20-1 with TRBJ1-5; maybe TRBD1 (6 bases). From germline, CDR1 is DFQATT and CDR2 SNEGSKA (reference sequence). This CDR3 region has 14 residues. Trimming left V 1 base short and J 7 bases short, with 14 bases between. The CDR3 region is CSARGGTGQQPQHF. The CDR3 region has the DNA TGCAGTGCTAGAGGCGGGACCGGACAGCAGCCCCAGCATTTT.

This clonotype was seen a handful of times. This chain connects TRBV1 to TRBJ2-1. TRBV1 is given as a pseudogene. CDR3 length equals 14 residues. The CDR3 protein is CTSIRRGSYNEQFF. The CDR3 bases are TGCACCAGCATCCGGCGGGGCTCCTACAATGAGCAGTTCTTC.

The V and J genes are TRBV3-1 and TRBJ1-1; D gene ambiguous. The V end lost 4 bases, the J end lost 3 bases, and 6 bases lay between the germline ends. Germline loops: CDR1 LGHDT, CDR2 YNNKEL (reference sequence). The length of the CDR3 is 12 residues. The CDR3 here is CASSLQDTEAFF. The CDR3 region has the DNA TGTGCCAGCAGCCTCCAGGACACTGAAGCTTTCTTT.

This clonotype was picked up a small number of times. This sequence joins TRBV20-1 and TRBJ1-5; TRBD1 matches 7 bases. The CDR3 runs to 15 residues. The junction had 8 bases not matched to a gene; V was cut back by 3 bases and J by 3 bases. The V gene's germline CDR1 is DFQATT and CDR2 SNEGSKA (reference sequence). The CDR3 sequence is CSASSMGQINQPQHF. In nucleotides, the CDR3 is TGCAGTGCTAGTTCCATGGGACAGATCAATCAGCCCCAGCATTTT.

The rearrangement joins TRBV20-1 to TRBJ2-7; 11 nucleotides match TRBD2. Germline CDR1 and CDR2: DFQATT and SNEGSKA (reference sequence). This CDR3 comprises 12 residues. The ends lost 6 bases at V and 7 bases at J; junction bases unmatched: 5. The CDR3 spells CSATTSGEEQYF. The CDR3 nucleotides read TGCAGTGCCACGACTAGCGGGGAAGAGCAGTACTTC.

As regards this clonotype: At one end, the junction sequence differs from germline, possibly due to a read error. The rearrangement links TRBV3-1 to TRBJ2-6, with no clear D. Per the germline V gene, CDR1 is LGHDT and CDR2 is YNNKEL (reference sequence). The CDR3 extends over 15 amino acids. CDR3 DNA sequence: TGTGCCGGCAGCGAAGGGATTTCTGGGGCCAACGTCCTGACTTTC. Amino acids: CAGSEGISGANVLTF.

The chain couples TRBV28 to TRBJ2-3, with 8 bases identical to TRBD2. The CDR3 runs 18 residues. V gave up 5 bases and J gave up 0 bases; unmatched junction bases: 13. Germline V gene data show CDR1 as MDHEN and CDR2 as SYDVKM. DNA of the CDR3: TGTGCCAGCAGTCTTAGCGGGATTCAATTCCGAAGCACAGATACGCAGTATTTT. This codes for CASSLSGIQFRSTDTQYF.

V usage is TRBV7-2 and J usage is TRBJ1-6; D gene ambiguous. The CDR3 has 13 residues. Looked up from germline, CDR1 is SGHTA and CDR2 is FQGNSA. V was clipped by 5 bases and J by 8 bases, with 10 bases between them. The CDR3 DNA sequence: TGTGCCAGCAGCCTATTCGAGGATTCACCCCTCCACTTT. Amino acids: CASSLFEDSPLHF. Drawing the rest from reference TRBV7-2 and TRBJ1-6, the complete variable domain is GAGVSQSPSNKVTEKGKDVELRCDPISGHTALYWYRQSLGQGLEFLIYFQGNSAPDKSGLPSDRFSAERTGGSVSTLTIQRTQQEDSAVYLCASSLFEDSPLHFGNGTRLTVT.

The chain recombines TRBV29-1 with TRBJ2-5, with 13 bases aligning to TRBD2. The better agreement between TRBJ2-1 and the DNA end casts doubt on the J call. The CDR3 loop spans 16 amino acids. Germline V gene lookup returns CDR1 SQVTM and CDR2 ANQGSEA. This chain's CDR3 is CSSTSGRAQEENEQFF. Written as DNA, the CDR3 is TGCAGCTCCACTAGCGGGAGGGCCCAGGAGGAAAATGAGCAGTTCTTC.

This chain uses TRBV28 with TRBJ2-5, with 7 bases lining up with TRBD1. CDR1 and CDR2 from the germline V gene are MDHEN and SYDVKM. This CDR3 is built from 15 residues. The V segment lost 6 bases and the J segment 5 bases; nucleotides outside the gene matches: 12. CDR3 nucleotides: TGTGCCAGCAGCCAGGACAGGCCTGCCCAGGAGACCCAGTACTTC. Amino acid sequence: CASSQDRPAQETQYF.

In its sample, this clonotype was seen a few times. The chain recombines TRBV7-3 with TRBJ2-5; 7 bases line up with TRBD2. Per germline, CDR1 SGHTA and CDR2 FQGTGA. There are 16 residues in the CDR3. V was clipped by 5 bases and J by 7 bases; unmatched bases: 16. The DNA for the CDR3 is TGTGCCAGCAGCCCTAACGGGGACTATGGGGCCAGGACCCAGTACTTC. The encoded protein is CASSPNGDYGARTQYF. The full variable domain, in which reference TRBV7-3 and TRBJ2-5 provide the parts outside the CDR3, is GAGVSQTPSNKVTEKGKYVELRCDPISGHTALYWYRQSLGQGPEFLIYFQGTGAADDSGLPNDRFFAVRPEGSVSTLKIQRTERGDSAVYLCASSPNGDYGARTQYFGPGTRLLVL.

The V gene is TRBV29-1, the J gene TRBJ2-1; 7 bases fit TRBD2. The CDR3 has 15 amino acids. The ends lost 5 bases at V and 2 bases at J; junction bases unmatched: 9. Germline V CDR1 and CDR2: SQVTM, ANQGSEA. DNA of the CDR3: TGCAGCGTTCAGGGAGGGGTCGGGCCCTACAATGAGCAGTTCTTC. It encodes CSVQGGVGPYNEQFF.

This clonotype was seen ten or more times. The rearrangement joins TRBV28 to TRBJ1-4; D not certain. The germline gives CDR1 MDHEN, CDR2 SYDVKM. The CDR3 totals 15 residues. V was cut by 5 bases and J by 0 bases, with 10 bases left in between. The CDR3: CASSARAATNEKLFF. CDR3 in DNA: TGTGCCAGCAGTGCTAGAGCTGCAACTAATGAAAAACTGTTTTTT.

J is TRBJ1-4 and V is TRBV5-1, with D uncertain. Trimming cost V 0 bases and J 6 bases, with 9 bases left between them. The CDR3 consists of 14 residues. CDR1 and CDR2 (germline): SGHRS, YFSETQ. The CDR3 DNA follows: TGCGCCAGCAGCTTGGGCCGAAACGATGAAAAACTGTTTTTT. It yields the protein CASSLGRNDEKLFF.

The V call is TRBV15, the J call TRBJ2-5; D is unresolved. Germline CDR1 reads LNHNV; CDR2 reads YYDKDF (reference sequence). CDR3 length: 13 amino acids. V was pared by 7 bases and J by 4 bases, with 13 bases between. The CDR3 is CATTSSYPETQYF. In DNA, the CDR3 is TGTGCCACCACAAGCAGTTATCCAGAGACCCAGTACTTC. Full variable domain (remainder filled in from reference TRBV15 and TRBJ2-5): DAMVIQNPRYQVTQFGKPVTLSCSQTLNHNVMYWYQQKSSQAPKLLFHYYDKDFNNEADTPDNFQSRRPNTSFCFLDIRSPGLGDTAMYLCATTSSYPETQYFGPGTRLLVL.

There are a few counts of this clonotype. The gene calls are TRBV6-5 and TRBJ2-1; the match to TRBD2 covers 7 bases. CDR1 and CDR2 from the germline V gene are MNHEY and SVGAGI. The CDR3 covers 15 residues. V lost 6 bases to trimming and J lost 4 bases; unmatched junction nucleotides: 9. The DNA for the CDR3 is TGTGCCAGCAGCCGCGGGGCAGCGGGGTACAATGAGCAGTTCTTC. The encoded protein is CASSRGAAGYNEQFF.

The V call is TRBV27, the J call TRBJ2-5; 15 nucleotides match TRBD2. The tail of the sequence fits TRBJ2-7 better, so the J call may be wrong. The CDR3 contains 17 residues. Germline V gives CDR1 MNHEY, CDR2 SMNVEV (reference sequence). The CDR3 DNA sequence: TGTGCCAGCAGGGGACTAGCGGGGGGCGATACCTTCTACGAGCAGTACTTC. It translates to CASRGLAGGDTFYEQYF.

The genes are TRBV12-3 or TRBV12-4 and TRBJ2-1; 10 nucleotides align to TRBD1. The CDR3 runs 15 residues. Unmatched junction bases numbered 6, after V lost 3 bases and J lost 7 bases. In nucleotides, the CDR3 is TGTGCCAGCAGTTTCTCCGGGACAGGGGTAAATGAGCAGTTCTTC. This codes for CASSFSGTGVNEQFF.

This clonotype was counted between two and nine times. The chain is built from TRBV4-1 and TRBJ2-7; no reliable D call. Germline V lookup: CDR1 MGHRA, CDR2 YSYEKL. V gave up 2 bases and J gave up 5 bases, with 13 bases separating them. The CDR3 is 14 amino acids. The CDR3 spells CASSQSPSRDEQYF. The CDR3 DNA reads TGCGCCAGCAGCCAATCCCCCTCAAGGGACGAGCAGTACTTC.

The table lists this clonotype with a few counts. The rearrangement links TRBV5-5 to TRBJ1-1; D perhaps matches TRBD1 (6 bases). The ends were cut back, 2 bases at V and 1 base at J, with 12 bases in the middle. CDR3 length: 15 residues. Germline loops: CDR1 SGHKS, CDR2 YYEKEE (reference sequence). CDR3 region: CASSFVTGTNTEAFF. Written as DNA, the CDR3 is TGTGCCAGCAGCTTCGTGACAGGAACGAACACTGAAGCTTTCTTT.

This clonotype was recorded a few times. V is TRBV29-1 and J is TRBJ2-3; D is perhaps TRBD1 (5 bases). Between the trimmed V and J ends, which lost 7 bases and 0 bases, there was a span of 11 bases. The CDR3 is made up of 13 amino acids. Germline values: CDR1 SQVTM, CDR2 ANQGSEA. CDR3 residues: CSAQESSTDTQYF. DNA for the CDR3: TGCAGCGCACAGGAGTCTAGCACAGATACGCAGTATTTT.

This chain connects TRBV20-1 to TRBJ2-7; 7 nucleotides agree with TRBD2. The CDR3 has 15 residues. J was trimmed by 0 bases and V by 0 bases; bases with no gene match: 5. From germline, CDR1 is DFQATT and CDR2 SNEGSKA (reference sequence). The CDR3 reads CSARDVAGDSYEQYF. The CDR3 bases are TGCAGTGCTAGAGATGTGGCGGGGGACTCCTACGAGCAGTACTTC.

The V call is TRBV20-1, the J call TRBJ2-7, with 9 bases lining up with TRBD2. Per germline, CDR1 DFQATT and CDR2 SNEGSKA (reference sequence). The V and J ends lost 3 bases and 7 bases, in that order; junction bases with no gene match: 10. The CDR3 totals 14 residues. The CDR3 DNA is TGCAGTGCTAGGCCTGCTAGCGGGGCGGGGGAGCAGTACTTC. Translating gives CSARPASGAGEQYF.

This clonotype was recorded a few times. One end of the junction does not line up with germline, which may come from a read error. V gene TRBV14 combines with J gene TRBJ2-2, with a possible D match to TRBD2 (6 bases). This CDR3 has 13 residues. Germline CDR1 reads SGHDN; CDR2 reads FVKESK. The CDR3 spells CASSQVIGGELLF. The CDR3, as DNA: TGTGCCAGCAGCCAAGTTATTGGCGGGGAGCTGCTTTTT.

The chain uses TRBV20-1 and TRBJ2-7; 11 nucleotides line up with TRBD2. The CDR3 runs to 13 residues. The germline gives CDR1 DFQATT, CDR2 SNEGSKA (reference sequence). The CDR3 protein is CSPIAGGLKEQYF. The CDR3 region has the DNA TGCAGCCCAATAGCGGGAGGGCTGAAGGAGCAGTACTTC.